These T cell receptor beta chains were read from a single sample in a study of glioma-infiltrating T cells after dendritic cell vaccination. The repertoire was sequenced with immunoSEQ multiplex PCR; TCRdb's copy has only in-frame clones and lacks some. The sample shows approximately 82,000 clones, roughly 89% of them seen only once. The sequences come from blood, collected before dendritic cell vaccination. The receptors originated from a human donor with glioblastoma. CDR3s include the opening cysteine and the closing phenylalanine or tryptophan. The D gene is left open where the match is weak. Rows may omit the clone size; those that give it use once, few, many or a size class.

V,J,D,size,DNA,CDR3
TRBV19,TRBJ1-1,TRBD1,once,TGTGCCAGTGGCAGGGGGTCCCGGTCGGCTTTCTTT,CASGRGSRSAFF
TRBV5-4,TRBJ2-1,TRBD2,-,TGTGCCAGCAGCGACGACGGGGCGGGGGGCAGAAACAATGAGCAGTTCTTC,CASSDDGAGGRNNEQFF
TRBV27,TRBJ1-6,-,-,TGTGCCAGCAGTTCAATCACAGGGAATTCCTATAATTCACCCCTCCACTTT,CASSSITGNSYNSPLHF
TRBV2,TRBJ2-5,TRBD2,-,TGTGCCAGCAGGACTAGCGGGGGGGGACAAGAGACCCAGTACTTC,CASRTSGGGQETQYF
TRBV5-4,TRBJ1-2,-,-,TGTGCCAGCAGCTTGTCTGGACAGCACTATGGCTACACCTTC,CASSLSGQHYGYTF
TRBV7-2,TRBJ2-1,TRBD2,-,TGTGCCAGCAGCTTAGGTAGCGGGCCATACAATGAGCAGTTCTTC,CASSLGSGPYNEQFF
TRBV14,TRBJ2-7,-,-,TGTGCCAGCAGCCAACGCTCAACCCTTATTCAGGGATCCGGGGAGCAGTACTTC,CASSQRSTLIQGSGEQYF
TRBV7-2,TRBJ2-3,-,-,TGTGCCAGCAGCTTAGGGGAGGCAGATACGCAGTATTTT,CASSLGEADTQYF
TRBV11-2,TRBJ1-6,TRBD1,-,TGTGCCAGCAGCTTAACCGGGACAGGGCAGAGTAATTCACCCCTCCACTTT,CASSLTGTGQSNSPLHF
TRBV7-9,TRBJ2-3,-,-,TGTGCCAGCAGCTTATCAGACTATACGCAGTATTTT,CASSLSDYTQYF
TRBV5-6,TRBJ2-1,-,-,TGTGCCAGCAGCTCGTTGACTATCGACAATGAGCAGTTCTTC,CASSSLTIDNEQFF
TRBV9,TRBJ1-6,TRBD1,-,TGTGCCAGCAGCGCCAGGGGACAGGGGAATTCACCCCTCCACTTT,CASSARGQGNSPLHF
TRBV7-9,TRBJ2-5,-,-,TGTGCCAGCAGCTTAGGAGGGGGGGCCAAGACCCAGTACTTC,CASSLGGGAKTQYF
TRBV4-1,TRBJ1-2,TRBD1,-,TGCGCCAGCAGCCAAACAGGGGGCTCCTACTATGGCTACACCTTC,CASSQTGGSYYGYTF
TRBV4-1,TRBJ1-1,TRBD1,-,TGCGCCAGCAGCCGTACAGGGGGCCGGGGGAACACTGAAGCTTTCTTT,CASSRTGGRGNTEAFF
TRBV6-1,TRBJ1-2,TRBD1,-,TGTGCCAGCACCCCTACGACAGGGGGCGGTGGCTACACCTTC,CASTPTTGGGGYTF
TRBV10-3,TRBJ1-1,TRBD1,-,TGTGCCATCAGTGCGACAGGGGGCAACACTGAAGCTTTCTTT,CAISATGGNTEAFF
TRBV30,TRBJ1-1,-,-,TGTGCCTGGAGTGGACTCACTGAAGCTTTCTTT,CAWSGLTEAFF
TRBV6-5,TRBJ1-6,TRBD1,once,TGTGCCAGCAGTGGACACAGGGGAGGTAATTCACCCCTCCACTTT,CASSGHRGGNSPLHF
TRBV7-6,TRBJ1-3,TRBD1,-,TGTGCCAGCAGCGCCGGCCGGGACAGGGGAAAAAGAACTCCTGGAAACACCATATATTTT,CASSAGRDRGKRTPGNTIYF
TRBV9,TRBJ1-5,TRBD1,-,TGTGCCAGCACTCCCGGGACAGGAGCGTTAAATCAGCCCCAGCATTTT,CASTPGTGALNQPQHF
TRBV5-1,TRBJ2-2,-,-,TGCGCCAGCAGCTTGGCCCCCAGCGGAAACACCGGGGAGCTGTTTTTT,CASSLAPSGNTGELFF
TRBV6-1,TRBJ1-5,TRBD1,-,TGTGCCAGCAGTGACTCCCTAGAACAGGGGGAGCCCCAGCATTTT,CASSDSLEQGEPQHF
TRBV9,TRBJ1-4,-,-,TGTGCCAGCAGCGTGGGGCTCGCTAATGAAAAACTGTTTTTT,CASSVGLANEKLFF
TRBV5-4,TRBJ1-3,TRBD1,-,TGTGCCAGCAGCCCGACAGGGGACCGAAACACCATATATTTT,CASSPTGDRNTIYF
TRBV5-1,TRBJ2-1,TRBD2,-,TGCGCCAGCAGCTTGGGGACTAGCGGGATAGAGCAGTTCTTC,CASSLGTSGIEQFF
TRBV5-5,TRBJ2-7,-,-,TGTGCCAGCAGACGAGGGTGGGGTATCGGCCACGAGCAGTACTTC,CASRRGWGIGHEQYF
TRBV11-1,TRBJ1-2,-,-,TGTGCCAGCAGCTTAACAGACGCTAACTATGGCTACACCTTC,CASSLTDANYGYTF
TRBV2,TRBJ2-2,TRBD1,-,TGTGCCAGCAGTGATGTACAGGGGTACACCGGGGAGCTGTTTTTT,CASSDVQGYTGELFF
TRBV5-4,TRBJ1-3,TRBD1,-,TGTGCCAGCAGCTTGGTACCGGGACAGGTGGTTGGAAACACCATATATTTT,CASSLVPGQVVGNTIYF
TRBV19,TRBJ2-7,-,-,TGTGCCAGTAGCGAGACAGGGGAGGGATCCTACGAGCAGTACTTC,CASSETGEGSYEQYF
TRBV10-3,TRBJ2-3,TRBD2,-,TGTGCCATCAGTGAGAGGACTAGCGGGAGTAATGCAGATACGCAGTATTTT,CAISERTSGSNADTQYF